Here is one TCR beta chain with its context. Its cognate antigen is unknown. TCRdb's table, derived via immunoSEQ multiplex PCR, lists solely in-frame clones and lacks some. The repertoire holds roughly 2.5 million clones, with approximately 94% as singletons. This sample is drawn from a study of shared clonotypes between healthy human individuals. Background on the study: Plates per donor: three CD4 naive, three CD4 memory, two CD8 naive, one CD8 memory. Findings and limits, study-wide: Sampling used blood alone; tissue repertoires probably differ. Sorted-subset samples were not fully sequenced, rarefaction indicated.

Germline lookup yields CDR1 ENHRY and CDR2 SYGVKD. The V segment lost 7 bases and the J segment 7 bases; nucleotides outside the gene matches: 11. The CDR3 is 15 amino acids. The clonotype originates from a man aged 18 to 30 in good health. This rearrangement joins TRBV10-3 to TRBJ1-2, with 11 bases fitting TRBD1. The specimen was naive CD4+ T cells sorted from blood. The subset is: CD45RA+ positively selected. The CDR3 spells CAIKPPGQGEVGYTF. The CDR3 DNA reads TGTGCCATCAAACCGCCGGGACAGGGGGAAGTTGGCTACACCTTC.